This T cell receptor beta chain was captured by sequencing in a study of graft-versus-host responses after intestinal transplantation. About the research overall: Each recipient received a multivisceral, liver-intestinal, or isolated intestinal graft. General study findings and limits: Where graft-donor T cell macrochimerism was present, patients had high graft-versus-host to host-versus-graft clonal ratios in allografts. GvH clones detected in recipient marrow included some appearing first in ileum or blood. Association was observed between peak circulating GvH clone levels and early post-transplant HvG declines.

The table came from immunoSEQ multiplex PCR; TCRdb's copy has only in-frame clones and leaves some out. The sample consists of approximately 63,000 clones, under 90% of them appearing once. The germline gives CDR1 MNHEY, CDR2 SVGAGI. The J segment lost 3 bases and the V segment lost 5 bases, leaving 4 bases of the junction unmatched. The CDR3 covers 13 residues. About this clone itself: Its specificity is unknown.

Intraepithelial plus lamina propria lymphocytes were released by processing graft tissue. Sample: ileum tissue, taken about 350 days after transplant. The rearrangement links TRBV6-5 to TRBJ2-7; TRBD1 aligns across 7 bases. This receptor was identified in a human patient who received an intestinal transplant, so some T cells may come from the graft donor. This chain's CDR3 is CASSLGQNYEQYF. For the CDR3, the DNA is TGTGCCAGCAGTCTGGGACAGAACTACGAGCAGTACTTC.